This T cell receptor beta chain was identified during a study of identical twins. There are many counts of this clonotype. Unique molecular identifiers were present on the cDNA, and a universal primer site came from template switching. TCRdb called the 5' RACE reads again in MiXCR, with one record for every CDR3 protein. The sample holds approximately 630,000 distinct CDR3 sequences, less than 9% seen once. The germline CDR1 and CDR2 sequences are SGHRS and YFSETQ. V lost 0 bases, J lost 4 bases, and 11 bases lay in between. This CDR3 region has 15 residues. This sample was shared with a second study, whose subject was yellow fever vaccine responses in identical twins.

The sample comprised PBMCs. The TCR sequence derives from a woman aged 18-29 years in good health. The chain recombines TRBV5-1 with TRBJ2-1, with unresolved D. The CDR3 bases are TGCGCCAGCAGCTTGGAACCGAGTCCTTACAATGAGCAGTTCTTC. Protein product: CASSLEPSPYNEQFF.